A single T cell receptor (beta chain) is shown here with its context. This clonotype came up a few times. The antigen this receptor binds is unknown. No base quality information exists; no much larger clone differs at one position. The approximately 39 donors, aged about 6 to 95 years, were systemically healthy Caucasian individuals from Russia. Each donor gave approximately 9.3 milliliters of peripheral blood, collected into EDTA-treated Vacutainer tubes. PBMCs were isolated by Ficoll-Paque density-gradient centrifugation, with at least 7 million obtained per sample. Total RNA, at least 6 micrograms per sample, was extracted from PBMCs with Trizol reagent. For every donor, flow cytometry on a PBMC aliquot measured the percentage of naive CD45RAhigh/CD27high T cells. This entry comes from a study of blood T cells in healthy people across ages (dated by TCRdb to about 2015). Broadly, across the study: In model experiments, template switching captured roughly one uniquely barcoded TCR beta cDNA molecule for every two T cells. The donors were divided into four age groups: young (average roughly 15 years), middle-aged (over 35), aged (roughly 60) and long-lived (about 79). Two additional independent replicas of 1 million unique cDNA reads from the same blood draw were analyzed for two donors (one aged 18 to 30 and one aged 80 or older). Donors of different ages were randomly distributed across sequencing lanes to avoid experimental bias. Using deep sequencing normalized with unique cDNA molecular identifiers, the study measured how TCR beta repertoire diversity changes with age.

The germline V gene encodes CDR1 SNHLY and CDR2 FYNNEI. V has 8 bases trimmed and J has 4 bases trimmed; junction bases matching no gene number 9. The CDR3 runs 15 amino acids, cysteine and phenylalanine included. Only the CDR3 region is kept as DNA, spanning 45 bases read in frame from base 1. Overall study outcomes, separate from this receptor: Compared with the aged group, the long-lived group had more naive CD4+ T cells, fewer expanded clones and increased TCR diversity, a pattern suggesting age selection. There was a strong correlation between observed TCR beta diversity and the percentage of naive T cells measured by flow cytometry. Donor CMV infection status was unknown, potentially confounding age-related changes in expanded clonotypes. As age increased, observed TCR beta diversity per million T cells dropped in a roughly linear way, and a significant reduction was already evident by age 40. Bulk unsorted PBMC profiling prevented conclusive comparison of naive and antigen-experienced compartments. Estimates of total diversity based on one million sequenced T cells were considered lower bounds and underestimates.

The library was made by 5' RACE. For sequencing, an Illumina HiSeq 2500 was employed. A second PCR of roughly 7 to 11 cycles was performed with a sample-barcoded 5' primer and a J-beta primer mix. A unique molecular identifier was introduced onto each TCR beta cDNA molecule by a template-switch 5' adaptor carrying 12 random nucleotides. Each sample yielded at least 2.5 million CDR3-containing paired-end reads. First-strand cDNA was synthesized from all RNA with the Mint cDNA synthesis kit, primed by a TRBC-specific oligonucleotide. All cDNA was treated with uracil-DNA glycosylase and then went through a first 18-cycle PCR with the universal primers M1SS and BC2_uni_R. In the source study's methods: Each sample was normalized by randomly selecting 1 million high-quality reads, each carrying a distinct molecular identifier. Reads with shared molecular identifiers were discarded instead of being binned into consensus sequences. MiTCR, run with a Q25 quality threshold and the strictest error-elimination algorithm, handled CDR3 identification, clonotype clustering and error correction. A nonparametric unseen species model using Euler transformation provided a lower-bound estimate of total TCR beta diversity. In TCRdb, the public reads were trimmed at Q25 with fastp and aligned with MiXCR, with productive beta chains retained. Every entry covers one CDR3 protein and lists the most common genes and DNA from its rows. TCRdb, rather than the study authors, made the V and J calls. Across this sample there are fewer than 2,000,000 distinct CDR3 sequences, with almost 35% seen only once. The ten largest clonotypes hold approximately 10% of the sample.

The receptor was derived from a woman aged 25 to 39 in good health. The sample comprised blood. The chain couples TRBV2 to TRBJ2-1, and 9 bases in between align with TRBD2. Here is the DNA: TGTGCCAGCCCCTTCGCGGGGGGGTTTTACAATGAGCAGTTCTTC. Protein translation: CASPFAGGFYNEQFF.